A single sample is the source of the 27 T cell receptor beta chains below, sequenced in a study of CD8+ T cells in alopecia areata. Extracted RNA was reverse transcribed into cDNA, the sequencing template. Sequenced by immunoSEQ multiplex PCR; TCRdb stores in-frame clones only, minus some. The data hold 200,000 to 250,000 clones, with more than 45% observed a single time. Noted treatment: oral pan-JAK inhibitor, 5-10 mg twice daily. The sample in question was CD4+ T cells sorted from blood, obtained at week 4, from a patient treated with tofacitinib. These receptors were obtained from a human donor with alopecia areata.

CDR3 sequence (DNA): TGCAGCGTTACACGTGGGACGGTTAGCAATCAGCCCCAGCATTTT. Amino acids: CSVTRGTVSNQPQHF. V and J are TRBV29-1 and TRBJ1-5, with D possibly matching TRBD1 (5 bases). Germline-derived CDR1 and CDR2 are SQVTM and ANQGSEA. Deletions cut 5 bases from V and 0 bases from J, with 14 bases between. The CDR3 spans 15 residues. Drawing the rest from reference TRBV29-1 and TRBJ1-5, the complete variable domain is SAVISQKPSRDICQRGTSLTIQCQVDSQVTMMFWYRQQPGQSLTLIATANQGSEATYESGFVIDKFPISRPNLTFSTLTVSNMSPEDSSIYLCSVTRGTVSNQPQHFGDGTRLSIL.

The chain uses TRBV5-6 and TRBJ2-7, with D perhaps matching TRBD1 or TRBD2 (5 bases each). The V gene lost 0 bases and the J gene lost 2 bases, with 9 bases spanning the gap. Germline V gives CDR1 SGHDT, CDR2 YYEEEE. The CDR3 sequence is 14 residues long. CDR3 residues: CASSLAGAAYEQYF. Written as DNA, the CDR3 is TGTGCCAGCAGCTTGGCCGGGGCAGCCTACGAGCAGTACTTC.

The chain uses TRBV21-1 and TRBJ1-1. TRBV21-1 represents a pseudogene. This CDR3 is 13 amino acids long. For the CDR3, the DNA is TGTGCCAGCAGCAAAATGAGGGACACTGAAGCTTTCTTT. It is translated as CASSKMRDTEAFF.

The chain employs TRBV6-6 and TRBJ1-2; tentatively, D is TRBD1 (5 bases). V was shortened by 4 bases and J by 7 bases, with 16 bases between the two germline ends. Germline CDR1 is MNHNY and CDR2 is SVGAGI (reference sequence). The CDR3 is made up of 14 amino acids. The CDR3 region is CASSSPGQGGGYTF. CDR3 coding DNA: TGTGCCAGCAGTTCCCCGGGGCAGGGTGGTGGCTACACCTTC.

This clone was seen a single time. The chain employs TRBV25-1 and TRBJ2-3, with TRBD1 matching over 9 bases. V lost 4 bases to trimming and J lost 2 bases; unmatched junction nucleotides: 4. The CDR3 contains 15 residues. The germline gives CDR1 MGHDK, CDR2 SYGVNS. The CDR3 sequence: CASSVQGALTDTQYF. The DNA for the CDR3 is TGTGCCAGCAGTGTACAGGGGGCCCTCACAGATACGCAGTATTTT.

This chain uses TRBV29-1 with TRBJ1-1, with D perhaps matching TRBD1 (6 bases). The CDR3 has 15 amino acids. Trimming shortened V by 1 base and J by 0 bases, and 12 bases separated the two germline ends. Germline values: CDR1 SQVTM, CDR2 ANQGSEA. CDR3 sequence reads: CSVEVAGQMNTEAFF. The DNA of the CDR3 is TGCAGCGTTGAAGTGGCCGGACAGATGAACACTGAAGCTTTCTTT.

In its sample, this clone was seen a few times. V is TRBV29-1 and J is TRBJ2-5, with 7 bases matching TRBD1. The germline V gene has CDR1 SQVTM and CDR2 ANQGSEA. This CDR3 spans 13 amino acids. V gave up 5 bases and J gave up 1 base; unmatched junction bases: 4. The CDR3 protein is CSVRPGGQETQYF. CDR3 bases: TGCAGCGTTCGTCCAGGGGGCCAAGAGACCCAGTACTTC.

V is TRBV4-3 and J is TRBJ1-2, with 8 bases that match TRBD1. V dropped 3 bases and J dropped 7; count of bases not matched to a gene: 4. The length of the CDR3 is 13 residues. Germline loops: CDR1 LGHNA, CDR2 YSLEER. CDR3 in DNA: TGCGCCAGCAGCCAGCTTACAGGGGGTGGCTACACCTTC. It is translated as CASSQLTGGGYTF.

This chain uses TRBV7-3 with TRBJ2-7, with 11 bases fitting TRBD2. The CDR3 covers 15 residues. After removal of 5 bases from V and 7 bases from J, the junction contained 10 bases not matched to a gene. Germline CDR1 reads SGHTA; CDR2 reads FQGTGA. CDR3 loop: CASSLGLAGTGEQYF. The CDR3 DNA follows: TGTGCCAGCAGCCTTGGACTAGCGGGCACAGGGGAGCAGTACTTC.

This clone was detected only a few times. The chain uses TRBV30 and TRBJ1-1; D gene ambiguous. V lost 2 bases and J lost 0, with 13 bases in between. In germline, CDR1 is GTSNPN, CDR2 SVGIG (reference sequence). The CDR3 extends over 15 amino acids. The CDR3: CAWSQELRMNTEAFF. The CDR3 DNA reads TGTGCCTGGAGTCAAGAACTGCGTATGAACACTGAAGCTTTCTTT.

The genes are TRBV29-1 and TRBJ1-1, with D unclear. The germline gives CDR1 SQVTM, CDR2 ANQGSEA. V was pared by 3 bases and J by 0 bases, with 8 bases between. The CDR3 length is 13 residues. Here the CDR3 reads CSVEVLLNTEAFF. In nucleotides, the CDR3 is TGCAGCGTTGAGGTCCTTTTGAACACTGAAGCTTTCTTT. Drawing the rest from reference TRBV29-1 and TRBJ1-1, the complete variable domain is SAVISQKPSRDICQRGTSLTIQCQVDSQVTMMFWYRQQPGQSLTLIATANQGSEATYESGFVIDKFPISRPNLTFSTLTVSNMSPEDSSIYLCSVEVLLNTEAFFGQGTRLTVV.

This clone was recorded once. This chain connects TRBV30 to TRBJ1-2; the D is unclear. Between the trimmed V and J ends, which lost 2 bases and 8 bases, there was a span of 12 bases. The CDR3 is 12 amino acids. Germline V CDR1 and CDR2: GTSNPN, SVGIG (reference sequence). DNA for the CDR3: TGTGCCTGGAGTCCGGGCAGCCCCGGCTACACCTTC. Protein: CAWSPGSPGYTF.

The chain has TRBV7-2 and TRBJ2-2; D unclear. Germline-derived CDR1 and CDR2 are SGHTA and FQGNSA. CDR3 size: 17 residues. Trimming shortened V by 2 bases and J by 2 bases, and 15 bases separated the two germline ends. CDR3 in amino acids: CASSLRFGRSNTGELFF. Here the CDR3 DNA reads TGTGCCAGCAGCTTAAGGTTCGGACGGTCCAACACCGGGGAGCTGTTTTTT.

In its sample, this clone was seen once. The J gene is TRBJ1-1, the V gene TRBV5-1, with a weak D call TRBD1 (6 bases). Per germline, CDR1 SGHRS and CDR2 YFSETQ. Trimming stripped 4 bases from V and 1 base from J, with 11 bases between. The CDR3 loop spans 14 amino acids. The DNA for the CDR3 is TGCGCCAGCAGCAATGGACAGCCGAACACTGAAGCTTTCTTT. It translates to CASSNGQPNTEAFF.

The chain joins TRBV4-3 to TRBJ2-7; 7 bases map to TRBD2. V was pared by 0 bases and J by 4 bases, with 6 bases of the junction left unmatched. The CDR3 totals 15 residues. Germline lookup yields CDR1 LGHNA and CDR2 YSLEER. CDR3 region: CASSQEVQGGYEQYF. Here the CDR3 DNA reads TGCGCCAGCAGCCAAGAAGTCCAGGGAGGGTACGAGCAGTACTTC.

V gene TRBV30 combines with J gene TRBJ2-1, with unresolved D. V was clipped by 1 base and J by 9 bases, with 10 bases between them. Germline loops: CDR1 GTSNPN, CDR2 SVGIG (reference sequence). There are 12 residues in the CDR3. CDR3 DNA: TGTGCCTGGAGTGGAGGTGGCTTTGAGCAGTTCTTC. Encoded protein: CAWSGGGFEQFF.

The rearrangement links TRBV5-6 to TRBJ1-2, with TRBD1 identical over 11 bases. CDR3 length: 14 residues. Germline CDR1 and CDR2: SGHDT and YYEEEE. The V gene end was trimmed by 6 bases and the J gene end by 5 bases; junction bases not matched to a gene: 6. CDR3: CASTGQGAVYGYTF. Here the CDR3 DNA reads TGTGCCAGCACCGGACAGGGGGCGGTGTATGGCTACACCTTC.

V usage is TRBV4-3 and J usage is TRBJ2-7; possibly TRBD1 for D (8 bases). Germline CDR1 and CDR2: LGHNA and YSLEER. The CDR3 extends over 16 amino acids. The V end was cut by 5 bases, the J end by 3 bases, with 20 bases between. CDR3 DNA: TGCGCCAGCAGCGAGGGGGGGACAGGAAGTAGCTACGAGCAGTACTTC. Amino acids: CASSEGGTGSSYEQYF.

The rearrangement links TRBV29-1 to TRBJ1-2, with TRBD1 as a possible D gene (6 bases). Germline CDR1 SQVTM, CDR2 ANQGSEA. The CDR3 has 14 residues. The V end lost 0 bases, the J end lost 5 bases, and 13 bases lay between the germline ends. CDR3 protein: CSVEEAGQQYGYTF. CDR3 DNA: TGCAGCGTTGAAGAGGCTGGACAGCAATATGGCTACACCTTC.

This clone was counted between two and nine times. The V call is TRBV5-1, the J call TRBJ2-7; D might be TRBD1 (6 bases). Between the trimmed V and J ends, which lost 5 bases and 2 bases, there was a span of 14 bases. Germline CDR1 SGHRS, CDR2 YFSETQ. CDR3 length equals 14 residues. The CDR3, as DNA: TGCGCCAGCAGGGCCTACGGGACAACCTACGAGCAGTACTTC. Protein: CASRAYGTTYEQYF.

V is TRBV11-2 and J is TRBJ2-7; 10 bases agree with TRBD1. The CDR3 covers 15 residues. With 4 bases clipped from V and 5 bases from J, the junction kept 8 bases outside the gene matches. Per germline, CDR1 SGHAT and CDR2 FQNNGV. The CDR3 loop reads CASSWDRGSGDEQYF. CDR3 sequence (DNA): TGTGCCAGCAGCTGGGACAGGGGCTCCGGGGACGAGCAGTACTTC.

On this clone: The sample holds other DNA sequences that translate to the same CDR3. The genes are TRBV5-1 and TRBJ2-2, with TRBD1 identical over 8 bases. The CDR3 loop spans 14 amino acids. V was clipped by 4 bases and J by 1 base; unmatched bases: 0. Germline lookup yields CDR1 SGHRS and CDR2 YFSETQ. CDR3 loop: CASSGTGNTGELFF. The CDR3 bases are TGCGCCAGCAGCGGGACAGGGAACACCGGGGAGCTGTTTTTT.

The V gene is TRBV4-3, the J gene TRBJ1-2, with D unresolved. Per germline, CDR1 LGHNA and CDR2 YSLEER. Trimming took off 0 bases at V and 2 bases at J, with 10 bases between the two ends. The CDR3 runs 15 residues. The CDR3 sequence is CASSQDGEKNYGYTF. The CDR3 bases are TGCGCCAGCAGCCAAGACGGGGAAAAAAACTATGGCTACACCTTC.

The chain links TRBV29-1 to TRBJ2-3; 7 nucleotides agree with TRBD1. CDR1 and CDR2 (germline): SQVTM, ANQGSEA. V was pared by 7 bases and J by 3 bases, with 10 bases of the junction left unmatched. CDR3 length: 14 amino acids. The CDR3 loop reads CSGQTGRMTDTQYF. The CDR3 DNA is TGCAGCGGGCAGACAGGGAGAATGACAGATACGCAGTATTTT.

The J gene is TRBJ2-7, the V gene TRBV7-2; 8 bases line up with TRBD2. Germline CDR1 is SGHTA and CDR2 is FQGNSA. V lost 2 bases to trimming and J lost 0 bases; unmatched junction nucleotides: 3. This CDR3 comprises 15 residues. The CDR3 nucleotides are TGTGCCAGCAGCTTACGGGGGGGCGTCTCCTACGAGCAGTACTTC. Its protein is CASSLRGGVSYEQYF.

The V call is TRBV4-3, the J call TRBJ2-7; either TRBD1 or TRBD2 may supply D (5 bases each). The CDR3 sequence is 16 residues long. Trimming cost V 1 base and J 2 bases, with 15 bases left between them. Germline lookup yields CDR1 LGHNA and CDR2 YSLEER. The CDR3 DNA is TGCGCCAGCAGCCAAGTGGCCGGGGACCTAACCTACGAGCAGTACTTC. It encodes CASSQVAGDLTYEQYF.

The rearrangement joins TRBV30 to TRBJ1-2; D uncertain. The length of the CDR3 is 15 residues. The germline V gene has CDR1 GTSNPN and CDR2 SVGIG (reference sequence). The V end lost 3 bases, the J end lost 2 bases, and 16 bases lay between the germline ends. CDR3: CAWREADRRNYGYTF. The CDR3 region has the DNA TGTGCCTGGAGGGAGGCAGATCGGAGGAACTATGGCTACACCTTC.